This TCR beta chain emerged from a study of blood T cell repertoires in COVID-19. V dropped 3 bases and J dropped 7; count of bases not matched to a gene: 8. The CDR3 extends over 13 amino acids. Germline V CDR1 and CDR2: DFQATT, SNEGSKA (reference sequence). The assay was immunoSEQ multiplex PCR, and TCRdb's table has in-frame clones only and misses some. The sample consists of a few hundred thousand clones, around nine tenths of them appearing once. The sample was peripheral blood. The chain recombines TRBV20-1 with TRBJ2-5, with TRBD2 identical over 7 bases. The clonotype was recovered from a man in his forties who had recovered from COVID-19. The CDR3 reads CSASLAEGGTQYF. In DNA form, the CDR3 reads TGCAGTGCTAGTCTAGCGGAGGGTGGGACCCAGTACTTC.